This TCR beta chain was retrieved from a study of control samples from healthy donors and cancer patients. This CDR3 region has 14 residues. V dropped 4 bases and J dropped 0; count of bases not matched to a gene: 2. Germline V CDR1 and CDR2: LNHDA, SQIVND (reference sequence). Sequenced by immunoSEQ multiplex PCR; TCRdb stores in-frame clones only, minus some. The data contain tens of thousands of clones, roughly nine tenths of them singletons. The V gene is TRBV19, the J gene TRBJ1-1; 7 nucleotides agree with TRBD1. The sequenced sample consisted of PBMCs. The origin of this receptor is a man aged 60 to 75 with colorectal cancer. The DNA for the CDR3 is TGTGCCAGTAGTAGGGGACAGATGAACACTGAAGCTTTCTTT. This translates into CASSRGQMNTEAFF.